This T cell receptor (beta chain) was sequenced in a study of T cell changes during pregnancy in multiple sclerosis. Trimming removed 4 bases at V and 1 base at J, with 16 bases between. CDR1 and CDR2 (germline): SGHDN, FVKESK. The CDR3 is 17 amino acids. Generated by immunoSEQ multiplex PCR, the TCRdb table keeps only in-frame clones and is missing some. The repertoire holds 75,000 to 95,000 clones, with nearly 95% as singletons. The TCR sequence derives from a female donor with multiple sclerosis, enrolled in a pregnancy study. The rearrangement uses TRBV14 and TRBJ2-2; the D gene is possibly TRBD1 (6 bases). The sequencing here drew on CD4+ T cells from peripheral blood mononuclear cells, taken after pregnancy. The CDR3 coding sequence is TGTGCCAGCAGCCGCCTCCAGGGGCTGGGGAACACCGGGGAGCTGTTTTTT. Amino acids: CASSRLQGLGNTGELFF.